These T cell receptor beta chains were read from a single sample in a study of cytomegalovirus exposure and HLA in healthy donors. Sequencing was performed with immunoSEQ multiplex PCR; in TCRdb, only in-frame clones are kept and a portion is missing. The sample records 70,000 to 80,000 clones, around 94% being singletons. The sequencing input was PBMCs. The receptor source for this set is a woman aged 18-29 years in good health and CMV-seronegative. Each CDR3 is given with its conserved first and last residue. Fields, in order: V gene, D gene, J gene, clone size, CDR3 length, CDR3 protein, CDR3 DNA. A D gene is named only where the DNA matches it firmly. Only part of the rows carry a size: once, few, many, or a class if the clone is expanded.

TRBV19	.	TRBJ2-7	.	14	CASSIDIGDYEQYF	TGTGCCAGTAGTATAGATATCGGGGATTACGAGCAGTACTTC
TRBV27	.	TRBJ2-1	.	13	CASSRRKYNEQFF	TGTGCCAGCAGCAGGAGGAAGTACAATGAGCAGTTCTTC
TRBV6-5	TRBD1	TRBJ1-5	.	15	CASSYNRGTHQPQHF	TGTGCCAGCAGTTATAACAGGGGCACCCATCAGCCCCAGCATTTT
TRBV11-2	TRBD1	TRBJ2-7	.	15	CASSFTDRGSYEQYF	TGTGCCAGCAGCTTCACAGACAGGGGTTCCTACGAGCAGTACTTC
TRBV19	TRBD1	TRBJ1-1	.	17	CASSIGRRGRVSTEAFF	TGTGCCAGTAGTATCGGTCGAAGGGGGCGGGTAAGCACTGAAGCTTTCTTT
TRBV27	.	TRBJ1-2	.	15	CASSKNREYNYGYTF	TGTGCCAGCAGTAAGAACAGGGAGTATAACTATGGCTACACCTTC
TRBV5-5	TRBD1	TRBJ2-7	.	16	CASSIPTGGFSYEQYF	TGTGCCAGCAGCATTCCGACAGGGGGGTTCTCCTACGAGCAGTACTTC
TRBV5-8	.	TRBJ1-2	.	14	CASSLSGANYGYTF	TGTGCCAGCAGCTTATCAGGGGCTAACTATGGCTACACCTTC
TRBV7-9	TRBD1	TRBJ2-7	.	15	CASSPRDRENYEQYF	TGTGCCAGCAGCCCCAGGGACAGGGAGAATTACGAGCAGTACTTC
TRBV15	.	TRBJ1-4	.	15	CATSREREASEKLFF	TGTGCCACCAGCAGAGAGAGGGAAGCCAGTGAAAAACTGTTTTTT
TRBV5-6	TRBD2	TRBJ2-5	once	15	CASSPSGGVQETQYF	TGTGCCAGCAGCCCGAGCGGGGGAGTCCAAGAGACCCAGTACTTC